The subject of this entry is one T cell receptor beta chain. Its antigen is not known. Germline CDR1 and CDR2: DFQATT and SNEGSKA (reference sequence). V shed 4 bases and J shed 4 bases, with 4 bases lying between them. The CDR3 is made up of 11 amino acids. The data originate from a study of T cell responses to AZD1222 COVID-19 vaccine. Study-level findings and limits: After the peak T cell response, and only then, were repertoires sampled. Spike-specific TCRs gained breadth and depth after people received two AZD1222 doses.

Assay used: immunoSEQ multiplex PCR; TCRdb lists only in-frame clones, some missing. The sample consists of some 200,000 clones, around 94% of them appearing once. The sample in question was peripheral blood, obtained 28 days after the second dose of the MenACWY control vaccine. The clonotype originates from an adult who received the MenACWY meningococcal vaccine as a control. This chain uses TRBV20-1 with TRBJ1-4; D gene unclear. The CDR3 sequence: CSATDNEKLFF. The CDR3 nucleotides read TGCAGTGCTACAGATAATGAAAAACTGTTTTTT.